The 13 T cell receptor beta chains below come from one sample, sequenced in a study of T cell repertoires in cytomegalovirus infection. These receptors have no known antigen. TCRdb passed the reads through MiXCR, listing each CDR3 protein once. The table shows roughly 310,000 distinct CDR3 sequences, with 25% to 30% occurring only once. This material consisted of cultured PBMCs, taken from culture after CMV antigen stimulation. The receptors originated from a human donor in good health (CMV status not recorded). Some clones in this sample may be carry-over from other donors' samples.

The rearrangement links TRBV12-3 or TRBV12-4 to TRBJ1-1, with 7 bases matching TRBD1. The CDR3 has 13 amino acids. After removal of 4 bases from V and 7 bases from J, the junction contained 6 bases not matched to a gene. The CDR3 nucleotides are TGTGCCAGCAGTTCGAGGACAGGCCATGAAGCTTTCTTT. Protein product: CASSSRTGHEAFF.

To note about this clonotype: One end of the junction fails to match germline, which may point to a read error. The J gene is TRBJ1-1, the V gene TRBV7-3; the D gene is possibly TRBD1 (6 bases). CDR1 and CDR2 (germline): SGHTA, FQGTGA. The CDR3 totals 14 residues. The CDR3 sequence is CASSGGGRGEGRWF. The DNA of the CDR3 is TGTGCCAGCAGCGGGGGGGGGCGCGGTGAGGGCCGGTGGTTT.

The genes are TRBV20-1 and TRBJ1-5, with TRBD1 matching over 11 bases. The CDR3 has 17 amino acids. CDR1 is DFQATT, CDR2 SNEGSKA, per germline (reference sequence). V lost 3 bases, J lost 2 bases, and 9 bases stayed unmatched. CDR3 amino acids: CSASTGQGELGNQPQHF. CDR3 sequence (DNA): TGCAGTGCTAGCACGGGACAGGGGGAATTAGGCAATCAGCCCCAGCATTTT.

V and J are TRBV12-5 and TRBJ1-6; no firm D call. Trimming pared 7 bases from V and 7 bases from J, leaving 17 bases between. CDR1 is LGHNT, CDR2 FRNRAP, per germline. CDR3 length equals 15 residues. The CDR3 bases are TGTGCTAGTGCCCGGAGGAGTAGCAAAAATTCACCCCTCCACTTT. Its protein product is CASARRSSKNSPLHF. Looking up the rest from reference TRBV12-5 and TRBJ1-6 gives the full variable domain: DARVTQTPRHKVTEMGQEVTMRCQPILGHNTVFWYRQTMMQGLELLAYFRNRAPLDDSGMPKDRFSAEMPDATLATLKIQPSEPRDSAVYFCASARRSSKNSPLHFGNGTRLTVT.

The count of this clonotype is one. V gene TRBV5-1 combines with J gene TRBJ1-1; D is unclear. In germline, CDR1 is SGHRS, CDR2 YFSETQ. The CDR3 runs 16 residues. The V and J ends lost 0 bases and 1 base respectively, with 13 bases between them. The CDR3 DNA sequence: TGCGCCAGCAGCTTGGTGGGGATGGTGGAGAACACTGAAGCTTTCTTT. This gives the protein CASSLVGMVENTEAFF.

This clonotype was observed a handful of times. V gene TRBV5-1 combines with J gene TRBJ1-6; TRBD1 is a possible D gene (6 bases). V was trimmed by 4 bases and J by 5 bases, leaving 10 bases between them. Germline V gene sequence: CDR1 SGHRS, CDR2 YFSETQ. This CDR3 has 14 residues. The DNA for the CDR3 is TGCGCCAGCAGCCGGGGGGCTGATAATTCACCCCTCCACTTT. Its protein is CASSRGADNSPLHF.

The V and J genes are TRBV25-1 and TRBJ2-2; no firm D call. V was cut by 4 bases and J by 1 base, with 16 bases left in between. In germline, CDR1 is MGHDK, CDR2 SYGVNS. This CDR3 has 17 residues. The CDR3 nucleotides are TGTGCCAGCAGTGGTTTCTACCTTGACGGGAACACCGGGGAGCTGTTTTTT. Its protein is CASSGFYLDGNTGELFF.

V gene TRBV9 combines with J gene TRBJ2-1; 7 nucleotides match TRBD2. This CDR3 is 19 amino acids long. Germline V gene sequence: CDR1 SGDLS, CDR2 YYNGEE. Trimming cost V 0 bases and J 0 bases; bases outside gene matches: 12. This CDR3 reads CASSVGWGGAESSYNEQFF. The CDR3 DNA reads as TGTGCCAGCAGCGTAGGTTGGGGGGGAGCGGAGAGCTCCTACAATGAGCAGTTCTTC. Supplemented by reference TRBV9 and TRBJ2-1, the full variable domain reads DSGVTQTPKHLITATGQRVTLRCSPRSGDLSVYWYQQSLDQGLQFLIQYYNGEERAKGNILERFSAQQFPDLHSELNLSSLELGDSALYFCASSVGWGGAESSYNEQFFGPGTRLTVL.

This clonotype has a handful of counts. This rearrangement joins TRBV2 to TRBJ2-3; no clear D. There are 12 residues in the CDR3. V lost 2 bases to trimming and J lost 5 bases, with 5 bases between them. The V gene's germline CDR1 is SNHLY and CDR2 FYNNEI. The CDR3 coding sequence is TGTGCCAGCAGTGAACAGGTAGATACGCAGTATTTT. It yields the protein CASSEQVDTQYF.

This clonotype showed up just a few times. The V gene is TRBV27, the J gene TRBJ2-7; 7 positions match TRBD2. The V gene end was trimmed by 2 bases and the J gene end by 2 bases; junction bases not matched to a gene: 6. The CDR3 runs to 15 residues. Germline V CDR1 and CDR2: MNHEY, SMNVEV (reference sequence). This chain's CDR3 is CASSLSPSGAYEQYF. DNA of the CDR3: TGTGCCAGCAGTTTAAGCCCTAGCGGAGCCTACGAGCAGTACTTC.

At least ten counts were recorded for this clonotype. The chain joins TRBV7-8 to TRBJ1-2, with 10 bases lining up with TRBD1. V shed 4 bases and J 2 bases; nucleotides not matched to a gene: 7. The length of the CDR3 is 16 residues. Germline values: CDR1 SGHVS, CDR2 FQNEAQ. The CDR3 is CASSSRTGGVNYGYTF. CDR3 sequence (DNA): TGTGCCAGCAGCTCCCGGACAGGGGGAGTCAACTATGGCTACACCTTC.

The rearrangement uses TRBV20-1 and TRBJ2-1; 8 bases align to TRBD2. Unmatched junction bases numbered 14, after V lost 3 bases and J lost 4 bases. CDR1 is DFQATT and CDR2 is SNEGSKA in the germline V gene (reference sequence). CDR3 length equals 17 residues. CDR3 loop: CSARVPISGEPYNEQFF. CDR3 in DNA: TGCAGTGCTAGGGTCCCCATTAGCGGGGAACCTTACAATGAGCAGTTCTTC.

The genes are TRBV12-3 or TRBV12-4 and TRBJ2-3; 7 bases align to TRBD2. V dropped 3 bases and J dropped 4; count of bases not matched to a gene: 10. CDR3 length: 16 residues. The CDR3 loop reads CASSFGGSGEADTQYF. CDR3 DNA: TGTGCCAGCAGTTTCGGCGGGAGTGGGGAGGCAGATACGCAGTATTTT.